The 15 T cell receptor beta chains below all came from one sample that was sequenced in a study of T cells in Graves' hyperthyroidism and ophthalmopathy. RNA transcripts were the template for amplifying TCR beta CDR3 regions. The TCR CDR3 first-round RT-PCR relied on the HTBI primer set. From the multiplex PCR reads, TCRdb called clonotypes with MiXCR, one entry per CDR3 protein. Of approximately 400,000 distinct CDR3 sequences in the sample, more than 14% were seen once. Input material: blood. Receptor source: a woman between 25 and 40 years old with Graves' ophthalmopathy.

At least ten counts were recorded for this clonotype. This rearrangement joins TRBV2 to TRBJ2-5, with D perhaps TRBD1 (5 bases). V was pared by 6 bases and J by 5 bases, with 10 bases between. In germline, CDR1 is SNHLY, CDR2 FYNNEI. This CDR3 region has 12 residues. In nucleotides, the CDR3 is TGTGCCAGCAGGTACAGGTCGGAGACCCAGTACTTC. Amino acids: CASRYRSETQYF.

Ten or more counts support this clonotype. The chain combines TRBV6-1 with TRBJ1-5; no definite D call. The CDR3 loop spans 15 amino acids. V lost 6 bases, J lost 0 bases, and 12 bases lay in between. From germline, CDR1 is MNHNS and CDR2 SASEGT. The CDR3 is CASRREGISNQPQHF. In nucleotides, the CDR3 is TGTGCCAGCAGGCGGGAGGGAATTAGCAATCAGCCCCAGCATTTT.

This clonotype has ten or more counts. The V and J genes are TRBV20-1 and TRBJ2-1, with D perhaps matching TRBD2 (6 bases). Germline V gives CDR1 DFQATT, CDR2 SNEGSKA (reference sequence). This CDR3 has 14 residues. V lost 5 bases and J lost 4, with 15 bases in between. CDR3 DNA: TGCAGTGCTTCCCCCCGGGACTCTTACAATGAGCAGTTCTTC. Its translation: CSASPRDSYNEQFF.

Notes on this clonotype: Just one base apart from a much larger clone, this may be a read error. The chain joins TRBV20-1 to TRBJ2-7, with D possibly called TRBD1 or TRBD2 (5 bases each). Germline CDR1 is DFQATT and CDR2 is SNEGSKA (reference sequence). The CDR3 spans 13 residues. The CDR3 protein is CSARGVGLYERYF. CDR3 sequence (DNA): TGCAGTGCTAGGGGGGTCGGTCTCTACGAGCGGTACTTC.

This clonotype was counted many times. The chain is built from TRBV6-1 and TRBJ1-1; D is ambiguous. CDR1 and CDR2 from the germline V gene are MNHNS and SASEGT. The CDR3 is made up of 12 amino acids. V dropped 3 bases and J dropped 3 bases, with 5 bases sitting between them. The DNA of the CDR3 is TGTGCCAGCAGTGATGGCTACACTGAAGCTTTCTTT. Translated: CASSDGYTEAFF.

The J gene is TRBJ2-3, the V gene TRBV15; 12 nucleotides line up with TRBD2. The CDR3 sequence is 17 residues long. V lost 5 bases and J lost 2; bases outside the gene matches: 8. Germline loops: CDR1 LNHNV, CDR2 YYDKDF (reference sequence). DNA for the CDR3: TGTGCCACCAGCCTTTCCGGGACTAGCGGGCTCACAGATACGCAGTATTTT. Protein sequence: CATSLSGTSGLTDTQYF.

This clonotype was observed at least ten times. V gene TRBV20-1 combines with J gene TRBJ2-1; 8 bases agree with TRBD2. The CDR3 contains 16 residues. Trimming cost V 5 bases and J 4 bases; bases outside gene matches: 13. Per the germline V gene, CDR1 is DFQATT and CDR2 is SNEGSKA (reference sequence). Written as DNA, the CDR3 is TGCAGTGCTCCCCCGCGACTAGCGCCTTCATACAATGAGCAGTTCTTC. It specifies CSAPPRLAPSYNEQFF.

This clonotype was counted many times. This chain links TRBV6-2 or TRBV6-3 with TRBJ2-7, with 14 nucleotides matching TRBD2. The CDR3 length is 15 residues. J lost 2 bases, V lost 6 bases, and 3 bases had no gene match. CDR1 and CDR2 from the germline V gene are MNHEY and SVGEGT. CDR3 nucleotide sequence: TGTGCCAGCAGCGGACTAGCGGGAGGTACCTACGAGCAGTACTTC. Translation gives CASSGLAGGTYEQYF.

This clonotype has at least ten counts. The chain employs TRBV6-1 and TRBJ1-2; maybe TRBD1 (6 bases). The V and J ends lost 8 bases and 6 bases respectively, with 19 bases between them. The CDR3 covers 14 residues. Germline CDR1 is MNHNS and CDR2 is SASEGT. The CDR3 region has the DNA TGTGCCAGCGGGTTGGCAGGGGTGACTCATGGCTACACCTTC. The encoded protein is CASGLAGVTHGYTF.

The gene calls are TRBV19 and TRBJ1-2; no clear D gene. Deletions cut 3 bases from V and 2 bases from J, with 13 bases between. CDR3 size: 15 residues. From germline, CDR1 is LNHDA and CDR2 SQIVND (reference sequence). The CDR3 region has the DNA TGTGCCAGTAGTATGCCGGGAGAGGGCAACTATGGCTACACCTTC. The encoded protein is CASSMPGEGNYGYTF.

A note on this clonotype: A single base separates this from a much larger clone, so it may be a read error. The chain recombines TRBV28 with TRBJ1-6; D not certain. This CDR3 has 16 residues. V was pared by 10 bases and J by 4 bases, with 20 bases between. Looked up from germline, CDR1 is MDHEN and CDR2 is SYDVKM. The DNA of the CDR3 is TGTGCCACCTGTAGGGATCCACCGGTTTATAATTCACCCCTCCACTTT. This codes for CATCRDPPVYNSPLHF. The complete variable domain, with remaining parts taken from reference TRBV28 and TRBJ1-6, reads DVKVTQSSRYLVKRTGEKVFLECVQDMDHENMFWYRQDPGLGLRLIYFSYDVKMKEKGDIPEGYSVSREKKERFSLILESASTNQTSMYLCATCRDPPVYNSPLHFGNGTRLTVT.

The chain is built from TRBV7-2 and TRBJ2-3, with 12 bases that match TRBD2. Germline loops: CDR1 SGHTA, CDR2 FQGNSA. The V gene end was trimmed by 5 bases and the J gene end by 5 bases; junction bases not matched to a gene: 8. The CDR3 is made up of 16 amino acids. The CDR3 here is CASSLVGGLAGDTQYF. CDR3 coding DNA: TGTGCCAGCAGCCTAGTCGGGGGACTAGCGGGAGATACGCAGTATTTT.

The chain carries TRBV15 and TRBJ1-2, with D unresolved. The CDR3 spans 15 residues. CDR1 and CDR2 (germline): LNHNV, YYDKDF (reference sequence). V was shortened by 3 bases and J by 3 bases, with 14 bases between the two germline ends. The CDR3 region is CATSSFGNVDYGYTF. The CDR3 region has the DNA TGTGCCACCAGCAGCTTCGGGAATGTGGACTATGGCTACACCTTC. Together with reference TRBV15 and TRBJ1-2, the CDR3 gives the full variable domain: DAMVIQNPRYQVTQFGKPVTLSCSQTLNHNVMYWYQQKSSQAPKLLFHYYDKDFNNEADTPDNFQSRRPNTSFCFLDIRSPGLGDTAMYLCATSSFGNVDYGYTFGSGTRLTVV.

This clonotype was picked up many times. The chain recombines TRBV6-1 with TRBJ1-5; 7 bases line up with TRBD1. CDR1 is MNHNS and CDR2 is SASEGT in the germline V gene. With 5 bases clipped from V and 7 bases from J, the junction kept 5 bases outside the gene matches. CDR3 length: 13 amino acids. Here the CDR3 DNA reads TGTGCCAGCAGTTTGAACAGGGGCCAGCCCCAGCATTTT. Its translation is CASSLNRGQPQHF.

On this clonotype itself: A much larger clone lies one base from this, so it may be a read error. The rearrangement links TRBV2 to TRBJ1-4; a possible D gene is TRBD1 (6 bases). CDR1 and CDR2 from the germline V gene are SNHLY and FYNNEI. The CDR3 sequence is 14 residues long. Trimming left V 6 bases short and J 4 bases short, with 12 bases between. The CDR3 DNA follows: TGTGCCAGCAGCGGGGGCTCGGGTAATGAAAAACTGTTTTTT. Amino acids: CASSGGSGNEKLFF.